The 14 T cell receptor beta chains presented below share a single source sample, sequenced in a study of shared clonotypes between healthy human individuals. Produced via immunoSEQ multiplex PCR; TCRdb's table is partial and in-frame only. The data hold about 2.3 million clones, with 80% to 95% observed a single time. The material sequenced was naive CD4+ T cells from PBMCs. Stated subset: CD45RA+ positively selected. The receptors were gathered from a man younger than 35 in good health. Some clones in this sample may be carry-over from other donors' samples.

J is TRBJ2-7 and V is TRBV25-1, with 8 bases lining up with TRBD2. This CDR3 spans 15 amino acids. From germline, CDR1 is MGHDK and CDR2 SYGVNS. The ends lost 2 bases at V and 2 bases at J; junction bases unmatched: 5. The CDR3 protein is CASSETGRGAYEQYF. The CDR3 DNA sequence: TGTGCCAGCAGTGAAACCGGGAGGGGCGCCTACGAGCAGTACTTC.

The chain is built from TRBV9 and TRBJ2-5; 8 nucleotides agree with TRBD1. This CDR3 region has 15 residues. The V and J ends lost 4 bases and 5 bases, in that order; junction bases with no gene match: 10. Germline CDR1 reads SGDLS; CDR2 reads YYNGEE. This CDR3 reads CASSPMTGAGETQYF. The CDR3 DNA reads TGTGCCAGCAGCCCAATGACAGGGGCAGGCGAGACCCAGTACTTC.

Details on this clone: At one boundary the junction diverges from the germline segment, which might be a read error. The sample carries other DNA sequences with the same CDR3. The rearrangement links TRBV28 to TRBJ2-2, with 9 bases matching TRBD2. Germline loops: CDR1 MDHEN, CDR2 SYDVKM. This CDR3 is 14 amino acids long. The CDR3 protein is CASRLAGDTGELFF. CDR3 bases: TGTGCCAGCCGTTTAGCGGGAGACACCGGGGAGCTGTTTTTT.

J is TRBJ1-2 and V is TRBV14; no firm D call. The V gene's germline CDR1 is SGHDN and CDR2 FVKESK. The CDR3 contains 16 residues. The V end was cut by 4 bases, the J end by 0 bases, with 15 bases between. This chain's CDR3 is CASSLWASPTNYGYTF. In DNA form, the CDR3 reads TGTGCCAGCAGCCTCTGGGCCAGTCCCACTAACTATGGCTACACCTTC.

J is TRBJ1-2 and V is TRBV7-2; D gene ambiguous. Germline CDR1 and CDR2: SGHTA and FQGNSA. The CDR3 is 16 amino acids. Trimming took off 4 bases at V and 0 bases at J, with 15 bases between the two ends. The CDR3 coding sequence is TGTGCCAGCAGCTCCTTCCAGGCCTCTACTAACTATGGCTACACCTTC. It translates to CASSSFQASTNYGYTF.

The DNA of the CDR3 is TGTGCCAGCAGCGTAGAGCCGCACTCCTTCCAAGAGACCCAGTACTTC. The encoded protein is CASSVEPHSFQETQYF. The chain couples TRBV9 to TRBJ2-5; D unresolved. This CDR3 comprises 16 residues. The germline CDR1 and CDR2 sequences are SGDLS and YYNGEE. V was clipped by 0 bases and J by 1 base, with 13 bases between them.

The rearrangement uses TRBV30 and TRBJ1-1; TRBD1 is a possible D gene (5 bases). The CDR3 has 13 residues. V lost 4 bases, J lost 1 base, and 10 bases lay in between. Germline values: CDR1 GTSNPN, CDR2 SVGIG (reference sequence). CDR3 region: CAWKHGGNTEAFF. In nucleotides, the CDR3 is TGTGCCTGGAAACATGGGGGGAACACTGAAGCTTTCTTT. The whole variable domain, filled in from reference TRBV30 and TRBJ1-1, reads SQTIHQWPATLVQPVGSPLSLECTVEGTSNPNLYWYRQAAGRGLQLLFYSVGIGQISSEVPQNLSASRPQDRQFILSSKKLLLSDSGFYLCAWKHGGNTEAFFGQGTRLTVV.

This clone was observed a single time. The chain uses TRBV10-3 and TRBJ2-7, with 12 bases aligning to TRBD2. V lost 0 bases and J lost 4; bases outside the gene matches: 10. This CDR3 region has 18 residues. Germline assignment: CDR1 ENHRY and CDR2 SYGVKD. In nucleotides, the CDR3 is TGTGCCATCAGTGAGTCGAGAGGCGCTAGCGGGAGGGGTTACGAGCAGTACTTC. Translated, it gives CAISESRGASGRGYEQYF.

V gene TRBV21-1 combines with J gene TRBJ1-5. TRBV21-1 is shown as a pseudogene. This CDR3 is 13 amino acids long. The CDR3 bases are TGTGCCAGACTGGTCTCCGGCAATCAGCCCCAGCATTTT. Protein product: CARLVSGNQPQHF.

V and J are TRBV6-6 and TRBJ2-1; TRBD2 matches 9 bases. V was pared by 6 bases and J by 4 bases, with 7 bases of the junction left unmatched. The CDR3 sequence is 15 residues long. Germline-derived CDR1 and CDR2 are MNHNY and SVGAGI (reference sequence). CDR3 sequence: CASSYSGRGYNEQFF. The CDR3 DNA reads TGTGCCAGCAGCTATAGCGGGAGAGGTTACAATGAGCAGTTCTTC.

V is TRBV4-3 and J is TRBJ2-1, with D uncertain. With 0 bases removed from V and 1 base from J, the gap between germline ends came to 4 bases. Per the germline V gene, CDR1 is LGHNA and CDR2 is YSLEER. The CDR3 is made up of 14 amino acids. The CDR3 is CASSQESSYNEQFF. CDR3 DNA: TGCGCCAGCAGCCAAGAAAGTTCCTACAATGAGCAGTTCTTC.

This clone turned up a few times. The rearrangement joins TRBV5-1 to TRBJ2-2; TRBD2 agrees at 15 bases. Trimming at V came to 4 bases and at J to 3 bases, leaving 7 bases not matched to a gene. The CDR3 is 18 amino acids. Per the germline V gene, CDR1 is SGHRS and CDR2 is YFSETQ. CDR3 in amino acids: CASSQGLAGGGDTGELFF. CDR3 in DNA: TGCGCCAGCAGCCAGGGACTAGCGGGAGGAGGTGACACCGGGGAGCTGTTTTTT.

The rearrangement uses TRBV28 and TRBJ2-1; weak D call: TRBD2 (7 bases). The V end lost 8 bases, the J end lost 5 bases, and 19 bases lay between the germline ends. Germline lookup yields CDR1 MDHEN and CDR2 SYDVKM. The length of the CDR3 is 15 residues. The CDR3 here is CASQYGGGGNNEQFF. CDR3 sequence (DNA): TGTGCCAGCCAGTATGGGGGAGGGGGGAACAATGAGCAGTTCTTC. The full variable domain, in which reference TRBV28 and TRBJ2-1 provide the parts outside the CDR3, is DVKVTQSSRYLVKRTGEKVFLECVQDMDHENMFWYRQDPGLGLRLIYFSYDVKMKEKGDIPEGYSVSREKKERFSLILESASTNQTSMYLCASQYGGGGNNEQFFGPGTRLTVL.

This chain connects TRBV6-5 to TRBJ2-5; 7 bases line up with TRBD1. J lost 3 bases, V lost 3 bases, and 4 bases had no gene match. Germline CDR1 and CDR2: MNHEY and SVGAGI. The CDR3 has 14 amino acids. This CDR3 is CASSYGTVKETQYF. CDR3 bases: TGTGCCAGCAGTTATGGGACAGTCAAAGAGACCCAGTACTTC.